This T cell receptor (beta chain) was identified during a study of vaccination effects on CD4 cells after COVID-19. ViraFEST assay sequencing came after antigen-specific CD4+ T cells were expanded with viral peptide pools. Subsequent to about 10 days of culture, CD4+ T cells were isolated. Either the BNT162b2 or mRNA-1273 vaccine was given to participants in two doses. Here immunoSEQ multiplex PCR was the method, and the copy in TCRdb shows in-frame clones only, minus some. The sample has approximately 74,000 clones; 60% to 80% are singletons. This CDR3 is built from 17 residues. Germline values: CDR1 SGDLS, CDR2 YYNGEE. The trim removed 0 bases at V and 6 bases at J, leaving 11 bases unmatched. As concerns this clone: The antigen is unknown.

Sequencing used CD4+ T cells from PBMCs cultured with HCoV-OC43 spike peptides, obtained after COVID-19 vaccination. Subset here: HCoV-OC43 spike overlapping peptide pool stimulation. The V and J genes are TRBV9 and TRBJ2-2; 7 positions match TRBD1. This receptor was identified in a human donor who received a COVID-19 vaccine. The CDR3 region is CASSVGPTGAYAGELFF. The CDR3 DNA is TGTGCCAGCAGCGTAGGGCCTACAGGGGCCTACGCCGGGGAGCTGTTTTTT.